This T cell receptor (beta chain) was documented in a study of CD8+ T cells in alopecia areata. Study details: It was oral tofacitinib, at 5 to 10 mg twice daily, that treated patients received. Findings of the study overall: Whether baseline CD8+ expansion is linked to response remains uncertain, given a single nonresponder.

Treatment indicated: oral pan-JAK inhibitor, 5-10 mg twice daily. This CDR3 is 13 amino acids long. In germline, CDR1 is SGHDT, CDR2 YYEEEE. V dropped 4 bases and J dropped 1 base, with 9 bases sitting between them. cDNA serving as the sequencing template came from extracted, reverse transcribed RNA. Clones were sequenced by immunoSEQ multiplex PCR, and TCRdb holds only the in-frame ones, with some missing. The table has more than 110,000 clones, less than 70% seen once. With respect to this clone: The antigen remains undetermined.

The sample here was CD8+ T cells sorted from blood, taken at week 4, from a patient treated with tofacitinib. The chain is built from TRBV5-6 and TRBJ2-7, with D perhaps matching TRBD2 (5 bases). This receptor was obtained from a human donor with alopecia areata. The CDR3 DNA reads TGTGCCAGCAGCCACACGGGGTCCTACGAGCAGTACTTC. Encoded protein: CASSHTGSYEQYF. Combining the CDR3 with reference TRBV5-6 and TRBJ2-7 gives the whole variable domain DAGVTQSPTHLIKTRGQQVTLRCSPKSGHDTVSWYQQALGQGPQFIFQYYEEEERQRGNFPDRFSGHQFPNYSSELNVNALLLGDSALYLCASSHTGSYEQYFGPGTRLTVT.